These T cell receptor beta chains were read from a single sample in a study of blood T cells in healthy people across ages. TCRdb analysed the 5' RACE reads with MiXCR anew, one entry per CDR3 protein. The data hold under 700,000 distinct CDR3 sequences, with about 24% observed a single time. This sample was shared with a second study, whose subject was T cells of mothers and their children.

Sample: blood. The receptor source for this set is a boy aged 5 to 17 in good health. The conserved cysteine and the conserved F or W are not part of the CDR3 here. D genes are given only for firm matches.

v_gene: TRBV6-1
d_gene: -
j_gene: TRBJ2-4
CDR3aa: ASSTWTVAKNIQY

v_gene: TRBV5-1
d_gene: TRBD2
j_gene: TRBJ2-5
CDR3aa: ASSLQPGTKETQY

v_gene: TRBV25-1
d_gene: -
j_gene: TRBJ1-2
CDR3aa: ASASWGYGYT

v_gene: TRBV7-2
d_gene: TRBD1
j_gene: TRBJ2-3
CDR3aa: ASSLTGTGGGGTDTQY

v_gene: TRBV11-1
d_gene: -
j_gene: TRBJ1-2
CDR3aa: ASSLIGPRGYT

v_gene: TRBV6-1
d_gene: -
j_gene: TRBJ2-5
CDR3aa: ASSGRDGGWGTQY

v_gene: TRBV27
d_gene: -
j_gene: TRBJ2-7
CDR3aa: ASSLSALALEEQY

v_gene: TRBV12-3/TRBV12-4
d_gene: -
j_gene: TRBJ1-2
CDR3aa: ASNRVGDYGYT

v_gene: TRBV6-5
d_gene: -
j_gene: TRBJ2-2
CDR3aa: ASSYSTGGVAGELF

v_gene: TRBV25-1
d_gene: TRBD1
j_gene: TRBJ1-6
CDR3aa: ASSEGQTNSPLH